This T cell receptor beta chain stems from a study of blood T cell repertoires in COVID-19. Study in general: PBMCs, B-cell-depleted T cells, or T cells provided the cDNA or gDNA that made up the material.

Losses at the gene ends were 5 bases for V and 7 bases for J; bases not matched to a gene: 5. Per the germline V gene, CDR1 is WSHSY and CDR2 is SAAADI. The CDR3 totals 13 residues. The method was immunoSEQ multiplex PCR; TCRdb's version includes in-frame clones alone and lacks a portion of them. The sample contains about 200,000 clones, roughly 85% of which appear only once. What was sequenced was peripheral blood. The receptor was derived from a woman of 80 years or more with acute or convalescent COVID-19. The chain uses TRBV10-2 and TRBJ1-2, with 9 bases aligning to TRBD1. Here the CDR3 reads CASSPDRGVGYTF. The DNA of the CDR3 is TGCGCCAGCAGTCCCGACAGGGGGGTTGGCTACACCTTC.